This T cell receptor beta chain originates from a study of blood T cell repertoires in COVID-19. This table comes from immunoSEQ multiplex PCR, and its TCRdb copy is limited to in-frame clones, with some not included. In the table there are about 180,000 clones, roughly 87% of which are singletons. With 4 bases removed from V and 5 bases from J, the gap between germline ends came to 5 bases. This CDR3 region has 10 residues. CDR1 and CDR2 (germline): SQVTM, ANQGSEA. The V and J genes are TRBV29-1 and TRBJ2-5, with no clear D. Sequences were obtained from peripheral blood. The source of this sequence is a woman aged 65 to 85 with COVID-19, enrolled during active disease. The CDR3, as DNA: TGCAGCGTTGTCGGGGAGACCCAGTACTTC. Its translation is CSVVGETQYF.